Listed here are 20 T cell receptor beta chains from one sample, sequenced in a study of early T cells in non-severe SARS-CoV-2 infection. TCRdb re-called the 5' RACE reads with MiXCR, one entry per CDR3 protein. The sample holds tens of thousands of distinct CDR3 sequences; less than 11% are singletons and the top ten take roughly 4.5%. The sample consisted of whole blood. All receptors come from an adult who was a healthcare worker with PCR-confirmed SARS-CoV-2 infection or an uninfected control (not recorded which).

This clonotype was seen a few times. The gene calls are TRBV7-9 and TRBJ2-1; 13 positions agree with TRBD2. CDR1 and CDR2 (germline): SEHNR, FQNEAQ (reference sequence). The CDR3 totals 16 residues. The V segment lost 3 bases and the J segment 11 bases; nucleotides outside the gene matches: 10. CDR3 coding DNA: TGTGCCAGCAGCTTGAGGAGGACTAGCGGGAGTGGTAAGCAGTTCTTC. Encoded protein: CASSLRRTSGSGKQFF.

The chain combines TRBV10-3 with TRBJ2-7, with 10 bases matching TRBD2. J was trimmed by 3 bases and V by 7 bases; bases with no gene match: 3. This CDR3 has 13 residues. Germline values: CDR1 ENHRY, CDR2 SYGVKD. The CDR3 sequence: CAIKPSGGYEQYF. The DNA for the CDR3 is TGTGCCATCAAGCCTAGCGGGGGCTACGAGCAGTACTTC.

This chain joins TRBV5-1 and TRBJ2-5, with a possible D match to TRBD2 (6 bases). CDR1 SGHRS and CDR2 YFSETQ come from the germline V gene. The germline V and J ends were trimmed by 3 bases and 13 bases, with 16 bases remaining between them. The CDR3 runs to 12 residues. The CDR3 DNA follows: TGCGCCAGCAGCTCAAATGGGGACTCCGTGTACTTC. Amino acids: CASSSNGDSVYF.

This clonotype was detected ten times or more. The rearrangement uses TRBV7-9 and TRBJ2-2; D possibly corresponds to TRBD2 (6 bases). The CDR3 is made up of 13 amino acids. The V gene lost 4 bases and the J gene lost 7 bases, with 10 bases spanning the gap. Germline V CDR1 and CDR2: SEHNR, FQNEAQ (reference sequence). CDR3 residues: CASSWRGNGELFF. The DNA for the CDR3 is TGTGCCAGCAGCTGGAGGGGAAACGGGGAGCTGTTTTTT.

This clonotype was seen only a few times. This rearrangement joins TRBV11-2 to TRBJ2-3, with TRBD1 as a possible D gene (5 bases). The CDR3 covers 15 residues. The germline gives CDR1 SGHAT, CDR2 FQNNGV. V was cut by 5 bases and J by 5 bases, with 17 bases left in between. The CDR3 protein is CASSVDGALGDTQYF. DNA for the CDR3: TGTGCCAGCAGCGTGGATGGGGCGCTCGGAGATACGCAGTATTTT.

This clonotype has at least ten counts. The chain is built from TRBV28 and TRBJ1-5; D perhaps matches TRBD1 (5 bases). The germline V gene encodes CDR1 MDHEN and CDR2 SYDVKM. The CDR3 sequence is 15 residues long. V was clipped by 6 bases and J by 5 bases, with 17 bases between them. This chain's CDR3 is CASSTGTLNDQPQHF. CDR3 nucleotide sequence: TGTGCCAGCAGCACCGGGACGCTGAATGATCAGCCCCAGCATTTT.

This clonotype was recorded many times. The chain is built from TRBV20-1 and TRBJ1-5; D not resolved. Trimming stripped 5 bases from V and 0 bases from J, with 8 bases between. The CDR3 totals 13 residues. Germline CDR1 and CDR2: DFQATT and SNEGSKA (reference sequence). Written as DNA, the CDR3 is TGCAGTGCTTGCACCGATAGCAATCAGCCCCAGCATTTT. It translates to CSACTDSNQPQHF.

In this sample, this clonotype turned up many times. The J gene is TRBJ2-2, the V gene TRBV10-3; D remains ambiguous. CDR1 is ENHRY and CDR2 is SYGVKD in the germline V gene. The CDR3 consists of 12 residues. V was cut by 6 bases and J by 2 bases, with 4 bases left in between. CDR3 DNA: TGTGCCATCAGCCCCAACACCGGGGAGCTGTTTTTT. Translation: CAISPNTGELFF.

This clonotype is medium-sized by share. The V gene is TRBV3-1, the J gene TRBJ1-4; possible D gene TRBD1, 5 bases. Looked up from germline, CDR1 is LGHDT and CDR2 is YNNKEL (reference sequence). CDR3 length: 14 amino acids. Trimming removed 3 bases from V and 2 bases from J, with 7 bases in between. CDR3 sequence reads: CASSQWDTNEKLFF. CDR3 nucleotide sequence: TGTGCCAGCAGCCAGTGGGACACTAATGAAAAACTGTTTTTT.

The rearrangement uses TRBV4-1 and TRBJ2-7; D ambiguous. The germline V gene has CDR1 MGHRA and CDR2 YSYEKL. This CDR3 contains 14 residues. V gave up 4 bases and J gave up 3 bases, with 13 bases separating them. CDR3 region: CASSPLPGGYEQYF. The DNA for the CDR3 is TGCGCCAGCAGCCCCCTTCCGGGTGGCTACGAGCAGTACTTC.

This clonotype was seen a few times. The chain carries TRBV6-1 and TRBJ1-5, with 7 bases lining up with TRBD1. With 9 bases clipped from V and 3 bases from J, the junction kept 5 bases outside the gene matches. Germline assignment: CDR1 MNHNS and CDR2 SASEGT. The CDR3 spans 13 residues. The CDR3 DNA reads as TGTGCCAGTAGGGACAGACTCAATCAGCCCCAGCATTTT. It encodes CASRDRLNQPQHF.

The table lists this clonotype with many counts. CDR3 nucleotides: TGTGCCATCAGCCTTGAAAGGGACAGAAATTCACCCCTCCACTTT. Translating it yields CAISLERDRNSPLHF. The chain joins TRBV10-3 to TRBJ1-6, with 7 bases identical to TRBD1. The CDR3 totals 15 residues. CDR1 is ENHRY and CDR2 is SYGVKD in the germline V gene. Losses at the gene ends were 6 bases for V and 7 bases for J; bases not matched to a gene: 9.

This chain links TRBV20-1 with TRBJ2-1; TRBD2 aligns across 10 bases. CDR3 length equals 15 residues. Germline CDR1 is DFQATT and CDR2 is SNEGSKA (reference sequence). Germline trimming cut 3 bases from V and 8 bases from J; bases unmatched to any gene: 10. This CDR3 is CSARSISGRLDEQFF. In DNA, the CDR3 is TGCAGTGCTAGGTCGATTAGCGGGAGGTTAGATGAGCAGTTCTTC.

This clonotype was found many times. This chain uses TRBV5-5 with TRBJ1-5; D is possibly TRBD1 (5 bases). Per germline, CDR1 SGHKS and CDR2 YYEKEE (reference sequence). The CDR3 runs to 13 residues. Trimming removed 4 bases at V and 4 bases at J, with 9 bases between. The CDR3 sequence: CASSRTKNQPQHF. The CDR3 nucleotides are TGTGCCAGCAGCCGGACAAAAAATCAGCCCCAGCATTTT.

This clonotype came up many times. This sequence joins TRBV15 and TRBJ1-1; D is possibly TRBD1 (6 bases). Looked up from germline, CDR1 is LNHNV and CDR2 is YYDKDF (reference sequence). V was shortened by 1 base and J by 7 bases, with 13 bases between the two germline ends. This CDR3 is built from 14 residues. The CDR3 is CATSRAGTYGEAFF. The DNA for the CDR3 is TGTGCCACCAGCAGAGCGGGGACATACGGTGAAGCTTTCTTT.

The sample holds a few counts of this clonotype. This chain uses TRBV12-3 or TRBV12-4 with TRBJ2-2; D unclear. Trimming stripped 5 bases from V and 6 bases from J, with 7 bases between. The CDR3 extends over 12 amino acids. The CDR3 is CASSPIPGELFF. The CDR3 nucleotides read TGTGCCAGCAGTCCGATCCCCGGGGAGCTGTTTTTT.

This clonotype has at least ten counts. This chain uses TRBV6-4 with TRBJ2-3; D is tentatively TRBD1 or TRBD2 (5 bases each). Germline V gene data show CDR1 as MRHNA and CDR2 as SNTAGT. This CDR3 is 15 amino acids long. V was cut by 0 bases and J by 1 base, with 8 bases left in between. This CDR3 is CASSDSRGGTDTQYF. The CDR3 DNA is TGTGCCAGCAGTGACTCTAGAGGGGGCACAGATACGCAGTATTTT.

This chain uses TRBV30 with TRBJ2-7; tentative D call: TRBD1 (5 bases). Trimming removed 5 bases at V and 9 bases at J, with 17 bases between. Germline V CDR1 and CDR2: GTSNPN, SVGIG (reference sequence). The CDR3 length is 12 residues. For the CDR3, the DNA is TGTGCCTGGGAGACAGCCTGGGGCGGGCAGTACTTC. Its translation is CAWETAWGGQYF.

This clonotype was detected only a few times. The V and J genes are TRBV18 and TRBJ2-7, with D uncertain. Between the trimmed V and J ends, which lost 3 bases and 6 bases, there was a span of 9 bases. This CDR3 comprises 12 residues. Germline V CDR1 and CDR2: KGHSH, LQKENI. The chain's CDR3 is CASSPRTGEQYF. The CDR3 region has the DNA TGTGCCAGCTCACCTAGGACCGGCGAGCAGTACTTC.

This clonotype was counted only a few times. The genes are TRBV5-1 and TRBJ2-2; possibly TRBD1 for D (5 bases). CDR1 is SGHRS and CDR2 is YFSETQ in the germline V gene. This CDR3 has 13 residues. V dropped 3 bases and J dropped 5 bases, with 8 bases sitting between them. The CDR3 here is CASSSTDTGELFF. The DNA of the CDR3 is TGCGCCAGCAGCTCGACAGATACCGGGGAGCTGTTTTTT.